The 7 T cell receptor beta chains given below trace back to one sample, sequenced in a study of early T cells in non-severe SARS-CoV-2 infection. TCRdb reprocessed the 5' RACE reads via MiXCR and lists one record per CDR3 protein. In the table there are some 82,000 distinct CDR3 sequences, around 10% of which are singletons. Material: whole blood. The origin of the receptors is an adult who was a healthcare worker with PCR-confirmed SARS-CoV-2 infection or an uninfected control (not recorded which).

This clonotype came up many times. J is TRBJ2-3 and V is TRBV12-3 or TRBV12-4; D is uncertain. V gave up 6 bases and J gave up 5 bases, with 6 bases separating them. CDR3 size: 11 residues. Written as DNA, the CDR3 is TGTGCCAGCAGGTCTATAGATACGCAGTATTTT. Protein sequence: CASRSIDTQYF.

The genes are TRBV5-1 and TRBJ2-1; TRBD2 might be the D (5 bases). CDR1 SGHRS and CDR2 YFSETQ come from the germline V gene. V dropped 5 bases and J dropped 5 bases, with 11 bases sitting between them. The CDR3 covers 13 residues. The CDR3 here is CASSHGNNNEQFF. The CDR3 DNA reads TGCGCCAGCAGTCACGGGAACAACAATGAGCAGTTCTTC.

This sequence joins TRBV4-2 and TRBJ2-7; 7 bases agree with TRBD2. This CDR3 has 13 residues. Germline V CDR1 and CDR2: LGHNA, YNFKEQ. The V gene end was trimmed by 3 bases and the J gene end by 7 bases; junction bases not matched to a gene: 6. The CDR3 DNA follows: TGTGCCAGCAGCCAGGGAGGGAGCGGTGAGCAGTACTTC. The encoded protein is CASSQGGSGEQYF.

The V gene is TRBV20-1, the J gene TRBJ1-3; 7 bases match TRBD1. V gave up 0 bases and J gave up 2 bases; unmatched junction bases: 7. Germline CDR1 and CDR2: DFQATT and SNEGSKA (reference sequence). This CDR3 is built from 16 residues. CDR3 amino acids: CSARDRIGGTGNTIYF. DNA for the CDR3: TGCAGTGCTAGAGATCGTATAGGGGGCACTGGAAACACCATATATTTT.

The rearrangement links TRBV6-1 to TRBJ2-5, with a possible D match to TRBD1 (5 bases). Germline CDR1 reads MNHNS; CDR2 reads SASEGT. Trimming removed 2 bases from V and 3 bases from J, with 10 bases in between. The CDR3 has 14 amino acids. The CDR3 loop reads CASSEFRVEETQYF. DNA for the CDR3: TGTGCCAGCAGTGAATTCAGGGTCGAAGAGACCCAGTACTTC.

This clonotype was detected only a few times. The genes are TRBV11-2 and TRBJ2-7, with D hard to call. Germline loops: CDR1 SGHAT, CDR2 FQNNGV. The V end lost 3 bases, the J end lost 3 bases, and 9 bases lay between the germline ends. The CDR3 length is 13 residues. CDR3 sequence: CASSFERDYEQYF. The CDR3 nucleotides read TGTGCCAGCAGCTTTGAAAGAGACTACGAGCAGTACTTC.

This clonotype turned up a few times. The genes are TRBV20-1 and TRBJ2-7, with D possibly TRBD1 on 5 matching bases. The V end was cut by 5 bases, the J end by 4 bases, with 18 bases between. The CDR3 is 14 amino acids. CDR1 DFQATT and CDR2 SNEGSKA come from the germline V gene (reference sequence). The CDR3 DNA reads TGCAGTGCTTCAGCCGGAAGGGGCCCGTACGAGCAGTACTTC. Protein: CSASAGRGPYEQYF.